These 32 T cell receptor beta chains came from one sample sequenced in a study of blood T cell repertoires in COVID-19. The repertoire was sequenced with immunoSEQ multiplex PCR; TCRdb's copy has only in-frame clones and lacks some. The sample includes 30,000 or so clones, 85% to 90% of them seen just once. The specimen was peripheral blood. The receptor source for this set is a human donor in a cohort sampled during active COVID-19.

This chain connects TRBV5-4 to TRBJ1-1; 8 nucleotides agree with TRBD1. CDR3 size: 15 residues. Germline V gives CDR1 SGHNT, CDR2 YYREEE (reference sequence). Trimming removed 0 bases from V and 3 bases from J; junction bases left unmatched: 4. The DNA of the CDR3 is TGTGCCAGCAGCTTGGAGGCAGGGGGCCACACTGAAGCTTTCTTT. It is translated as CASSLEAGGHTEAFF.

The CDR3 nucleotides read TGTGCCAGCAGCCTCCCGGACAGGAACACTGAAGCTTTCTTT. This sequence encodes CASSLPDRNTEAFF. The rearrangement joins TRBV5-4 to TRBJ1-1; D perhaps matches TRBD1 (6 bases). CDR1 SGHNT and CDR2 YYREEE come from the germline V gene (reference sequence). Trimming cost V 4 bases and J 1 base, with 11 bases left between them. The CDR3 consists of 14 residues.

The chain combines TRBV3-1 (or the pseudogene TRBV3-2) with TRBJ2-1, with 8 bases that match TRBD2. There are 17 residues in the CDR3. Looked up from germline, CDR1 is LGHDT and CDR2 is YNNKEL (reference sequence). The V gene end was trimmed by 0 bases and the J gene end by 3 bases; junction bases not matched to a gene: 7. CDR3 in amino acids: CASSQDRGGRGYNEQFF. DNA of the CDR3: TGTGCCAGCAGCCAAGATCGGGGGGGCAGGGGCTACAATGAGCAGTTCTTC.

V gene TRBV5-6 combines with J gene TRBJ1-5; 12 bases agree with TRBD1. J gave up 1 base and V 9 bases, and 11 bases lay outside the gene matches. CDR1 and CDR2 from the germline V gene are SGHDT and YYEEEE. CDR3 size: 17 residues. CDR3 sequence reads: CANRPGQGAESNQPQHF. The CDR3 coding sequence is TGTGCCAACAGACCGGGACAGGGGGCGGAGAGCAATCAGCCCCAGCATTTT.

This chain joins TRBV5-4 and TRBJ2-2; 11 nucleotides agree with TRBD1. From germline, CDR1 is SGHNT and CDR2 YYREEE (reference sequence). The CDR3 runs 16 residues. Germline trimming cut 3 bases from V and 7 bases from J; bases unmatched to any gene: 8. CDR3 nucleotides: TGTGCCAGCAGCTCGCCGGGACAGGGGGTCCACGGGGAGCTGTTTTTT. Residues: CASSSPGQGVHGELFF.

This clone has just one count. The gene calls are TRBV23-1 and TRBJ1-5, with D possibly matching TRBD1 (5 bases). TRBV23-1 qualifies as an ORF whose function is uncertain. V lost 6 bases, J lost 3 bases, and 21 bases lay in between. This CDR3 spans 17 amino acids. For the CDR3, the DNA is TGCGCCAGCAGCCCCCATGGGCGGGGCCAGTTCAATCAGCCCCAGCATTTT. Its protein product is CASSPHGRGQFNQPQHF.

This chain links TRBV4-2 with TRBJ2-3; 12 bases line up with TRBD2. This CDR3 region has 16 residues. V lost 0 bases and J lost 9; bases outside the gene matches: 7. CDR1 LGHNA and CDR2 YNFKEQ come from the germline V gene. This chain's CDR3 is CASSQDLGLAGGTQYF. CDR3 DNA sequence: TGTGCCAGCAGCCAAGATCTGGGGCTAGCGGGGGGGACGCAGTATTTT.

The V and J genes are TRBV4-1 and TRBJ1-2; possible D gene TRBD1, 6 bases. Germline CDR1 reads MGHRA; CDR2 reads YSYEKL. This CDR3 spans 16 amino acids. Trimming stripped 0 bases from V and 6 bases from J, with 17 bases between. CDR3 amino acids: CASSQDPDSSLHGYTF. The CDR3 coding sequence is TGCGCCAGCAGCCAAGATCCGGACAGCAGTCTTCATGGCTACACCTTC.

The V call is TRBV7-2, the J call TRBJ1-6; 7 bases agree with TRBD1. V trimming: 5 bases; J trimming: 9 bases; junction bases outside the gene matches: 10. Germline V gives CDR1 SGHTA, CDR2 FQGNSA. This CDR3 is built from 15 residues. CDR3 sequence (DNA): TGTGCCAGCAGCCTTACAGGGGTCCCGAGTTCACCCCTCCACTTT. Translating gives CASSLTGVPSSPLHF.

The rearrangement joins TRBV9 to TRBJ1-6; D remains ambiguous. The CDR3 sequence is 11 residues long. CDR1 and CDR2 from the germline V gene are SGDLS and YYNGEE. V was trimmed by 4 bases and J by 14 bases, leaving 10 bases between them. The CDR3 DNA reads TGTGCCAGCAGCTCCTTGCTAGCCCTCCACTTT. Translating it yields CASSSLLALHF.

The gene calls are TRBV6-5 and TRBJ2-7; 7 bases agree with TRBD2. The CDR3 extends over 14 amino acids. Per the germline V gene, CDR1 is MNHEY and CDR2 is SVGAGI. J was trimmed by 7 bases and V by 8 bases; bases with no gene match: 14. This CDR3 reads CASGLVLLSGEQYF. The CDR3 DNA follows: TGTGCCAGCGGACTAGTCTTACTATCGGGGGAGCAGTACTTC.

This chain connects TRBV5-1 to TRBJ2-7, with 12 bases aligning to TRBD1. The CDR3 consists of 13 residues. V was pared by 3 bases and J by 6 bases, with 1 base of the junction left unmatched. Germline CDR1 and CDR2: SGHRS and YFSETQ. For the CDR3, the DNA is TGCGCCAGCAGCTGGGACAGGGGGCTCGAGCAGTACTTC. Its protein is CASSWDRGLEQYF.

The chain is built from TRBV2 and TRBJ2-3; D ambiguous. This CDR3 contains 15 residues. Germline CDR1 is SNHLY and CDR2 is FYNNEI. Between the trimmed V and J ends, which lost 1 base and 0 bases, there was a span of 8 bases. The CDR3 region is CASSEGSSSTDTQYF. The CDR3 DNA is TGTGCCAGCAGTGAAGGGAGCTCTAGCACAGATACGCAGTATTTT.

The CDR3 is CASSHGTRYNEQFF. CDR3 bases: TGTGCCAGCAGCCACGGGACTCGTTACAATGAGCAGTTCTTC. The genes are TRBV4-2 and TRBJ2-1; possibly TRBD2 for D (6 bases). Germline V gene data show CDR1 as LGHNA and CDR2 as YNFKEQ. The CDR3 length is 14 residues. The ends were cut back, 3 bases at V and 4 bases at J, with 10 bases in the middle.

This clone turned up a few times. The rearrangement joins TRBV6-4 to TRBJ2-2; 7 bases are a match to TRBD2. CDR3 size: 18 residues. The germline CDR1 and CDR2 sequences are MRHNA and SNTAGT. The trim removed 0 bases at V and 0 bases at J, leaving 7 bases unmatched. The CDR3 DNA reads TGTGCCAGCAGTGACTCCAACGGGGGGTCCGCGAACACCGGGGAGCTGTTTTTT. Amino acid sequence: CASSDSNGGSANTGELFF.

The chain recombines TRBV5-1 with TRBJ2-1; maybe TRBD1 (6 bases). The CDR3 consists of 17 residues. The germline gives CDR1 SGHRS, CDR2 YFSETQ. V shed 0 bases and J shed 0 bases, with 13 bases lying between them. CDR3 nucleotide sequence: TGCGCCAGCAGCTTGGATGAGGGGGACCCCTCCTACAATGAGCAGTTCTTC. It encodes CASSLDEGDPSYNEQFF.

The rearrangement uses TRBV30 and TRBJ2-7; tentatively, D is TRBD2 (5 bases). The length of the CDR3 is 12 residues. Deletions cut 2 bases from V and 6 bases from J, with 11 bases between. The germline gives CDR1 GTSNPN, CDR2 SVGIG (reference sequence). CDR3 in amino acids: CAWSMLRGEQYF. The CDR3 DNA reads TGTGCCTGGAGTATGTTACGGGGCGAGCAGTACTTC.

V and J are TRBV5-1 and TRBJ1-2; 7 bases align to TRBD1. Germline loops: CDR1 SGHRS, CDR2 YFSETQ. Trimming took 2 bases from V and 2 from J; bases not matched to a gene: 6. CDR3 length equals 15 residues. The CDR3 DNA reads TGCGCCAGCAGCTTCTCCGGGACAGTGAACTATGGCTACACCTTC. Translated, it gives CASSFSGTVNYGYTF.

The rearrangement uses TRBV19 and TRBJ1-6; unclear D gene. V gave up 2 bases and J gave up 10 bases, with 15 bases separating them. This CDR3 spans 15 amino acids. Germline V gene sequence: CDR1 LNHDA, CDR2 SQIVND (reference sequence). The CDR3 sequence: CASSIREPRRSPLHF. As DNA, the CDR3 is TGTGCCAGTAGTATACGGGAACCCCGGAGGTCACCCCTCCACTTT.

This rearrangement joins TRBV3-1 (or the pseudogene TRBV3-2) to TRBJ2-3; D is ambiguous. In germline, CDR1 is LGHDT, CDR2 YNNKEL (reference sequence). V was cut by 0 bases and J by 5 bases, with 15 bases left in between. This CDR3 has 16 amino acids. The CDR3 loop reads CASSQDQAFPIDTQYF. CDR3 nucleotide sequence: TGTGCCAGCAGCCAAGATCAGGCTTTCCCCATAGATACGCAGTATTTT.

This chain uses TRBV29-1 with TRBJ1-1, with D uncertain. The CDR3 loop spans 12 amino acids. Germline CDR1 and CDR2: SQVTM and ANQGSEA. V was pared by 6 bases and J by 1 base, with 9 bases between. CDR3 DNA sequence: TGCAGCGTGGAGGCCGAGAACACTGAAGCTTTCTTT. It specifies CSVEAENTEAFF.

The rearrangement uses TRBV2 and TRBJ1-1, with D maybe TRBD1 (5 bases). CDR1 and CDR2 (germline): SNHLY, FYNNEI. Trimming pared 8 bases from V and 4 bases from J, leaving 17 bases between. The CDR3 has 14 residues. The CDR3 DNA reads TGTGCCAGCTCATCCGGCCGGGGGAGCACTGAAGCTTTCTTT. Its translation: CASSSGRGSTEAFF.

The gene calls are TRBV27 and TRBJ1-5; D remains ambiguous. The CDR3 consists of 13 residues. V lost 4 bases to trimming and J lost 11 bases, with 15 bases between them. CDR1 MNHEY and CDR2 SMNVEV come from the germline V gene (reference sequence). The CDR3 coding sequence is TGTGCCAGCAGTTCTCTTTCGGTTCGGTCCCAGCATTTT. Translated, it gives CASSSLSVRSQHF.

This chain joins TRBV5-4 and TRBJ2-1, with 11 bases fitting TRBD2. The CDR3 length is 15 residues. The trim removed 1 base at V and 9 bases at J, leaving 6 bases unmatched. Per germline, CDR1 SGHNT and CDR2 YYREEE (reference sequence). CDR3 DNA: TGTGCCAGCAGCTTGACTAGCGGGGGCACCAGTGAGCAGTTCTTC. Translation: CASSLTSGGTSEQFF.

The rearrangement joins TRBV5-1 to TRBJ1-4; TRBD1 aligns across 10 bases. In germline, CDR1 is SGHRS, CDR2 YFSETQ. This CDR3 region has 15 residues. Trimming took 0 bases from V and 6 from J; bases not matched to a gene: 2. In DNA, the CDR3 is TGCGCCAGCAGCTTGGCCGGGACAGGGGATGAAAAACTGTTTTTT. It encodes CASSLAGTGDEKLFF.

The chain employs TRBV5-1 and TRBJ2-3, with 8 nucleotides matching TRBD1. The CDR3 contains 16 residues. CDR1 is SGHRS and CDR2 is YFSETQ in the germline V gene. The V segment lost 0 bases and the J segment 3 bases; nucleotides outside the gene matches: 6. In DNA form, the CDR3 reads TGCGCCAGCAGCTTGGAAACAGGGGGAAGGACAGATACGCAGTATTTT. It codes for CASSLETGGRTDTQYF.

The chain is built from TRBV7-8 and TRBJ2-5; no clear D gene. Per germline, CDR1 SGHVS and CDR2 FQNEAQ. This CDR3 is built from 16 residues. V lost 7 bases and J 4 bases, leaving 22 bases between the germline ends. The CDR3: CASNSLLTSPPETQYF. The CDR3 nucleotides are TGTGCCAGCAACTCCTTGTTAACTTCCCCTCCAGAGACCCAGTACTTC.

The V call is TRBV7-9, the J call TRBJ2-5; 13 bases align to TRBD2. V dropped 5 bases and J dropped 0; count of bases not matched to a gene: 6. The CDR3 extends over 17 amino acids. Germline lookup yields CDR1 SEHNR and CDR2 FQNEAQ (reference sequence). DNA of the CDR3: TGTGCCAGCAGCGTCGGACTAGCGGGGGTGTACCAAGAGACCCAGTACTTC. It encodes CASSVGLAGVYQETQYF.

The gene calls are TRBV7-9 and TRBJ1-1; maybe TRBD1 (5 bases). The CDR3 is made up of 13 amino acids. Germline assignment: CDR1 SEHNR and CDR2 FQNEAQ (reference sequence). The V end lost 5 bases, the J end lost 1 base, and 8 bases lay between the germline ends. Here the CDR3 DNA reads TGTGCCAGCAGCCGACAGTCGAACACTGAAGCTTTCTTT. Its protein product is CASSRQSNTEAFF.

The CDR3 region is CASSPPGRQGGGEQYF. The CDR3 DNA is TGTGCCAGCTCACCACCGGGTCGACAGGGGGGCGGCGAGCAGTACTTC. The gene calls are TRBV18 and TRBJ2-7; 9 positions match TRBD1. This CDR3 has 16 amino acids. V was clipped by 0 bases and J by 6 bases; unmatched bases: 9. Germline values: CDR1 KGHSH, CDR2 LQKENI. Variable domain in full (rest from reference TRBV18 and TRBJ2-7): NAGVMQNPRHLVRRRGQEARLRCSPMKGHSHVYWYRQLPEEGLKFMVYLQKENIIDESGMPKERFSAEFPKEGPSILRIQQVVRGDSAAYFCASSPPGRQGGGEQYFGPGTRLTVT.

The chain joins TRBV30 to TRBJ1-5; 7 bases line up with TRBD1. After removal of 3 bases from V and 12 bases from J, the junction contained 14 bases not matched to a gene. Per germline, CDR1 GTSNPN and CDR2 SVGIG (reference sequence). There are 14 residues in the CDR3. CDR3 bases: TGTGCCTGGAGCCAATCCGGGACAGCAGAGTTCCAGCATTTT. Encoded protein: CAWSQSGTAEFQHF.

The CDR3 DNA sequence: TGTGCCACCAGTGTCGCGACAGGGATCGGCTTTGAGCAGTTCTTC. It translates to CATSVATGIGFEQFF. The chain couples TRBV24-1 to TRBJ2-1; 7 bases align to TRBD1. The CDR3 is 15 amino acids. Germline V gives CDR1 KGHDR, CDR2 SFDVKD. J lost 9 bases, V lost 5 bases, and 12 bases had no gene match.